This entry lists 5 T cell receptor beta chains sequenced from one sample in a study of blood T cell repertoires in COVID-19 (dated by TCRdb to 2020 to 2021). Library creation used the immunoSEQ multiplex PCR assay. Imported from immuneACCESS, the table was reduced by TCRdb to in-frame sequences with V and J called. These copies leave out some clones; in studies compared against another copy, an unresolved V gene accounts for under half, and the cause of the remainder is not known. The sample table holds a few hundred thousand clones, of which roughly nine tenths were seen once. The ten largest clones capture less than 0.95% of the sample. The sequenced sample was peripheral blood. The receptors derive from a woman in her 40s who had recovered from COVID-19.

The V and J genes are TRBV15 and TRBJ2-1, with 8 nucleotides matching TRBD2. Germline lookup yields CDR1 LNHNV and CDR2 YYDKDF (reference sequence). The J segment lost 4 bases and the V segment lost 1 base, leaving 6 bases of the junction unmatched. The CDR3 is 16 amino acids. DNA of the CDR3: TGTGCCACCAGCAGAGGGAGCGGGAGAGTGTACAATGAGCAGTTCTTC. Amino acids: CATSRGSGRVYNEQFF. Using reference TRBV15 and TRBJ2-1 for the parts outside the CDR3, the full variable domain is DAMVIQNPRYQVTQFGKPVTLSCSQTLNHNVMYWYQQKSSQAPKLLFHYYDKDFNNEADTPDNFQSRRPNTSFCFLDIRSPGLGDTAMYLCATSRGSGRVYNEQFFGPGTRLTVL.

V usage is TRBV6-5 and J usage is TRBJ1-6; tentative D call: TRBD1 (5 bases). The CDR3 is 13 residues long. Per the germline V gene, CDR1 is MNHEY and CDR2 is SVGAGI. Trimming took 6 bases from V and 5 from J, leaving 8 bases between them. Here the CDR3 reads CASRGVNNSPLHF. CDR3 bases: TGTGCCAGCAGAGGGGTAAATAATTCACCCCTCCACTTT.

The CDR3 loop reads CASSLGDRAEAFF. CDR3 bases: TGTGCCAGCAGCTTGGGGGACAGGGCTGAAGCTTTCTTT. This chain connects TRBV5-4 to TRBJ1-1, with 9 bases aligning to TRBD1. This CDR3 is built from 13 residues. Germline values: CDR1 SGHNT, CDR2 YYREEE (reference sequence). The junction had 0 bases not matched to a gene; V was cut back by 0 bases and J by 6 bases.

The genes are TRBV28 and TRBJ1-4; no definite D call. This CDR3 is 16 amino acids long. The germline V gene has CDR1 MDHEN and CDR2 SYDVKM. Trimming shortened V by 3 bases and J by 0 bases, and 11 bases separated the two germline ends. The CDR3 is CASSFGNSATNEKLFF. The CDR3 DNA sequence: TGTGCCAGCAGTTTCGGGAACAGTGCAACTAATGAAAAACTGTTTTTT.

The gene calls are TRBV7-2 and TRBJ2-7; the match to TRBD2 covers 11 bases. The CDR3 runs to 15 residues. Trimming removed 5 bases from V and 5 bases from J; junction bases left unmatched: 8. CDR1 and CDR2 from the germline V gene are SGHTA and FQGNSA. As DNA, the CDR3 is TGTGCCAGCAGCCTTCAACTAGCGGGAGAAAACGAGCAGTACTTC. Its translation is CASSLQLAGENEQYF.